This T cell receptor (beta chain) derives from a study of technical replicates of blood from several donors. Here immunoSEQ multiplex PCR was the method, and the copy in TCRdb shows in-frame clones only, minus some. This sample has 60,000 to 90,000 clones; nearly 98% occur once, and the top ten carry 0.18%. Sequencing was performed on T cells isolated from PBMCs. This sequence was found in a human donor in good health.

CDR3 loop: CASSFMVASGSSYEQYF. CDR3 bases: TGTGCCAGCAGCTTTATGGTTGCTAGCGGGAGCTCCTACGAGCAGTACTTC. The chain has TRBV7-8 and TRBJ2-7, with 10 bases aligning to TRBD2. The V gene end was trimmed by 3 bases and the J gene end by 0 bases; junction bases not matched to a gene: 8. The CDR3 has 17 residues. Per the germline V gene, CDR1 is SGHVS and CDR2 is FQNEAQ.